A single sample gave rise to the 28 T cell receptor beta chains below, sequenced in a study of cytomegalovirus exposure and HLA in healthy donors. Amplification used 60 Vbeta primers and 13 Jbeta primers. Sequenced by immunoSEQ multiplex PCR; TCRdb stores in-frame clones only, minus some. The sample lists fewer than 110,000 clones; over 70% were seen once. The sequencing input was PBMCs. The receptor set was obtained from a man aged 50 to 60 in good health and CMV-seronegative.

The chain carries TRBV5-4 and TRBJ2-7; 8 nucleotides line up with TRBD1. J gave up 4 bases and V 4 bases, and 4 bases lay outside the gene matches. CDR3 length: 13 amino acids. Germline V gene lookup returns CDR1 SGHNT and CDR2 YYREEE (reference sequence). As DNA, the CDR3 is TGTGCCAGCAGCACCGACAGGGGATACGAGCAGTACTTC. Its translation is CASSTDRGYEQYF. Full variable domain (remainder filled in from reference TRBV5-4 and TRBJ2-7): ETGVTQSPTHLIKTRGQQVTLRCSSQSGHNTVSWYQQALGQGPQFIFQYYREEENGRGNFPPRFSGLQFPNYSSELNVNALELDDSALYLCASSTDRGYEQYFGPGTRLTVT.

The rearrangement uses TRBV5-6 and TRBJ1-6, with 9 bases aligning to TRBD1. The CDR3 runs 15 residues. Germline CDR1 SGHDT, CDR2 YYEEEE. J lost 7 bases, V lost 4 bases, and 6 bases had no gene match. This CDR3 reads CASSRLGQGNSPLHF. The DNA of the CDR3 is TGTGCCAGCAGCCGATTGGGACAGGGAAATTCACCCCTCCACTTT.

The chain couples TRBV28 to TRBJ1-3, with TRBD1 identical over 8 bases. CDR1 is MDHEN and CDR2 is SYDVKM in the germline V gene. The CDR3 consists of 14 residues. J was trimmed by 1 base and V by 5 bases; bases with no gene match: 1. CDR3 sequence: CASSNRGSGNTIYF. The DNA of the CDR3 is TGTGCCAGCAGTAACAGGGGGTCTGGAAACACCATATATTTT.

This clone was seen just once. The V call is TRBV27, the J call TRBJ1-2; TRBD1 might be the D (6 bases). The V gene's germline CDR1 is MNHEY and CDR2 SMNVEV (reference sequence). V lost 5 bases to trimming and J lost 5 bases, with 15 bases between them. CDR3 length: 14 amino acids. The DNA of the CDR3 is TGTGCCAGCAGTCGTACGGGGGGCGGGTATGGCTACACCTTC. It is translated as CASSRTGGGYGYTF.

In regard to this clone: The same CDR3 is also encoded by other DNA sequences in this sample. The CDR3 DNA follows: TGTGCCAGCTCACCTCAACAAGAGACCCAGTACTTC. Its protein is CASSPQQETQYF. The J gene is TRBJ2-5, the V gene TRBV18; D not resolved. The CDR3 runs 12 residues. V was shortened by 3 bases and J by 2 bases, with 4 bases between the two germline ends. From germline, CDR1 is KGHSH and CDR2 LQKENI. The complete variable domain, with remaining parts taken from reference TRBV18 and TRBJ2-5, reads NAGVMQNPRHLVRRRGQEARLRCSPMKGHSHVYWYRQLPEEGLKFMVYLQKENIIDESGMPKERFSAEFPKEGPSILRIQQVVRGDSAAYFCASSPQQETQYFGPGTRLLVL.

This sequence joins TRBV4-1 and TRBJ2-6; TRBD1 matches at 11 bases. Trimming cost V 1 base and J 1 base; bases outside gene matches: 3. Germline assignment: CDR1 MGHRA and CDR2 YSYEKL. The CDR3 extends over 18 amino acids. CDR3 protein: CASSQGDRGISGANVLTF. In nucleotides, the CDR3 is TGCGCCAGCAGCCAAGGGGACAGGGGGATTTCTGGGGCCAACGTCCTGACTTTC.

The rearrangement links TRBV29-1 to TRBJ2-3; 13 bases fit TRBD2. Germline lookup yields CDR1 SQVTM and CDR2 ANQGSEA. Trimming cost V 6 bases and J 8 bases; bases outside gene matches: 5. The CDR3 runs 13 residues. The CDR3 nucleotides read TGCAGCGTAGGACTAGCGGGAGAAGGTACGCAGTATTTT. Translating it yields CSVGLAGEGTQYF.

This rearrangement joins TRBV4-1 to TRBJ2-1, with a tentative D call TRBD2 (5 bases). Germline V CDR1 and CDR2: MGHRA, YSYEKL. The CDR3 covers 13 residues. Trimming stripped 3 bases from V and 6 bases from J, with 9 bases between. The CDR3 bases are TGCGCCAGCAGCCATCCAGCGGTCAATGAGCAGTTCTTC. Its translation is CASSHPAVNEQFF.

In this sample, this clone turned up once. The chain carries TRBV2 and TRBJ2-1; D possibly corresponds to TRBD1 (5 bases). The CDR3 has 15 residues. CDR1 and CDR2 from the germline V gene are SNHLY and FYNNEI. Trimming took 4 bases from V and 5 from J, leaving 15 bases between them. The CDR3 bases are TGTGCCAGCAGTGTTGGAAGGGGCTGGGACAATGAGCAGTTCTTC. It is translated as CASSVGRGWDNEQFF.

The chain employs TRBV19 and TRBJ1-2; no firm D call. Trimming took off 4 bases at V and 7 bases at J, with 19 bases between the two ends. The CDR3 contains 15 residues. CDR1 is LNHDA, CDR2 SQIVND, per germline (reference sequence). The CDR3 region is CASSNIDGREGGYTF. The DNA of the CDR3 is TGTGCCAGTAGTAACATCGACGGGCGTGAGGGTGGCTACACCTTC.

The chain links TRBV14 to TRBJ1-1; no definite D call. The V gene lost 2 bases and the J gene lost 3 bases, with 7 bases spanning the gap. The germline CDR1 and CDR2 sequences are SGHDN and FVKESK. This CDR3 has 13 amino acids. The CDR3 loop is CASSQNLDTEAFF. The CDR3 DNA reads TGTGCCAGCAGCCAAAATCTCGACACTGAAGCTTTCTTT. Full variable domain (missing parts from reference TRBV14 and TRBJ1-1): EAGVTQFPSHSVIEKGQTVTLRCDPISGHDNLYWYRRVMGKEIKFLLHFVKESKQDESGMPNNRFLAERTGGTYSTLKVQPAELEDSGVYFCASSQNLDTEAFFGQGTRLTVV.

V is TRBV25-1 and J is TRBJ1-4; D gene unclear. Per the germline V gene, CDR1 is MGHDK and CDR2 is SYGVNS. The CDR3 extends over 14 amino acids. V was shortened by 2 bases and J by 5 bases, with 9 bases between the two germline ends. The CDR3 spells CASSERGGNEKLFF. The CDR3 DNA reads TGTGCCAGCAGTGAACGAGGAGGGAATGAAAAACTGTTTTTT.

This chain joins TRBV5-6 and TRBJ1-5; tentatively, D is TRBD1 (5 bases). Trimming left V 2 bases short and J 7 bases short, with 10 bases between. This CDR3 is built from 13 residues. Germline CDR1 SGHDT, CDR2 YYEEEE. CDR3 in amino acids: CASSLQVGQPQHF. The DNA of the CDR3 is TGTGCCAGCAGCTTACAGGTGGGCCAGCCCCAGCATTTT. The full variable domain, completed using reference TRBV5-6 and TRBJ1-5, is DAGVTQSPTHLIKTRGQQVTLRCSPKSGHDTVSWYQQALGQGPQFIFQYYEEEERQRGNFPDRFSGHQFPNYSSELNVNALLLGDSALYLCASSLQVGQPQHFGDGTRLSIL.

V and J are TRBV5-1 and TRBJ2-5; D is possibly TRBD1 (5 bases). The DNA matches TRBJ2-7 better at its end, which makes the J call doubtful. The CDR3 length is 13 residues. Germline V gene data show CDR1 as SGHRS and CDR2 as YFSETQ. The CDR3 loop reads CASSFTGNYEQYF. Here the CDR3 DNA reads TGCGCCAGCAGCTTTACAGGAAACTACGAGCAGTACTTC.

The chain carries TRBV19 and TRBJ2-1, with D possibly matching TRBD1 (5 bases). There are 14 residues in the CDR3. The germline CDR1 and CDR2 sequences are LNHDA and SQIVND (reference sequence). The V and J ends lost 5 bases and 2 bases respectively, with 10 bases between them. The chain's CDR3 is CASSPQVTYNEQFF. The CDR3 nucleotides read TGTGCCAGTAGTCCACAGGTGACCTACAATGAGCAGTTCTTC.

The chain uses TRBV5-1 and TRBJ1-1; D is possibly TRBD1 (5 bases). The germline gives CDR1 SGHRS, CDR2 YFSETQ. V lost 0 bases and J lost 0, with 12 bases in between. This CDR3 has 16 amino acids. CDR3: CASSLGDSRVNTEAFF. The CDR3, as DNA: TGCGCCAGCAGCTTGGGAGACAGCCGGGTGAACACTGAAGCTTTCTTT.

The chain couples TRBV25-1 to TRBJ2-3; TRBD1 is a possible D gene (5 bases). Trimming removed 3 bases from V and 2 bases from J, with 12 bases in between. CDR3 size: 15 residues. Germline assignment: CDR1 MGHDK and CDR2 SYGVNS. Here the CDR3 reads CASSDPTEVTDTQYF. DNA of the CDR3: TGTGCCAGCAGTGACCCGACAGAGGTCACAGATACGCAGTATTTT. The full variable domain, in which reference TRBV25-1 and TRBJ2-3 provide the parts outside the CDR3, is EADIYQTPRYLVIGTGKKITLECSQTMGHDKMYWYQQDPGMELHLIHYSYGVNSTEKGDLSSESTVSRIRTEHFPLTLESARPSHTSQYLCASSDPTEVTDTQYFGPGTRLTVL.

This clone has a single count. V gene TRBV6-5 combines with J gene TRBJ2-2; TRBD2 agrees at 11 bases. CDR1 and CDR2 from the germline V gene are MNHEY and SVGAGI. The trim removed 4 bases at V and 2 bases at J, leaving 3 bases unmatched. There are 16 residues in the CDR3. For the CDR3, the DNA is TGTGCCAGCAGTTCCCTAGCGGGAGGAAACACCGGGGAGCTGTTTTTT. Encoded protein: CASSSLAGGNTGELFF.

The chain employs TRBV21-1 and TRBJ1-5; TRBD1, the table's D call, lacks a check against the DNA. TRBV21-1 is given as a pseudogene. CDR3 length: 20 residues. The CDR3 DNA reads TGTGCCAGCAGCAAACCAGGATCGGACAGGGGGCTATTGGGCAATCAGCCCCAGCATTTT. It is translated as CASSKPGSDRGLLGNQPQHF.

This clone appeared a single time. The rearrangement uses TRBV7-6 and TRBJ2-7; no clear D. CDR1 SGHVS and CDR2 FNYEAQ come from the germline V gene. The CDR3 contains 13 residues. The germline V and J ends were trimmed by 0 bases and 2 bases, with 5 bases remaining between them. DNA of the CDR3: TGTGCCAGCAGCTTAGCGGTAGCCTACGAGCAGTACTTC. As protein: CASSLAVAYEQYF.

This clone was counted once. V is TRBV6-4 and J is TRBJ2-7; a weak D match, TRBD2 (5 bases). This CDR3 spans 15 amino acids. Trimming removed 7 bases from V and 5 bases from J, with 21 bases in between. Germline V gene sequence: CDR1 MRHNA, CDR2 SNTAGT. The CDR3 here is CASILGQPYGDEQYF. The CDR3 DNA reads as TGTGCCAGCATCTTGGGCCAGCCCTACGGGGACGAGCAGTACTTC.

The sample holds a few counts of this clone. This chain's CDR3 is CASSFSGRAGREQFF. The CDR3, as DNA: TGTGCCAGCAGTTTTAGCGGGAGGGCCGGAAGAGAGCAGTTCTTC. The V gene is TRBV6-5, the J gene TRBJ2-1; 11 nucleotides agree with TRBD2. Germline-derived CDR1 and CDR2 are MNHEY and SVGAGI. V lost 4 bases to trimming and J lost 10 bases; unmatched junction nucleotides: 9. The CDR3 runs 15 residues.

This chain joins TRBV6-4 and TRBJ2-3, with 7 bases that match TRBD2. Germline lookup yields CDR1 MRHNA and CDR2 SNTAGT. V shed 5 bases, J shed 5 bases, and the junction held 10 bases outside the gene matches. CDR3 length: 15 residues. CDR3 nucleotide sequence: TGTGCCAGCAGTTCTAGCGGTTCTGGGGGAGATACGCAGTATTTT. Protein product: CASSSSGSGGDTQYF.

The genes are TRBV7-9 and TRBJ2-2, with D unclear. V lost 3 bases, J lost 4 bases, and 9 bases lay in between. Germline assignment: CDR1 SEHNR and CDR2 FQNEAQ (reference sequence). This CDR3 contains 14 residues. The CDR3 region has the DNA TGTGCCAGCAGCTTTCTTACAAGCACCGGGGAGCTGTTTTTT. It specifies CASSFLTSTGELFF.

The V call is TRBV19, the J call TRBJ2-1; 9 positions agree with TRBD2. CDR3 size: 17 residues. With V trimmed by 4 bases and J by 9 bases, 16 bases remained unmatched. From germline, CDR1 is LNHDA and CDR2 SQIVND (reference sequence). The CDR3 DNA is TGTGCCAGTAGTACCACCTCGCGGGGGGGCAGAGAAGGTGAGCAGTTCTTC. Translating gives CASSTTSRGGREGEQFF.

This clone was seen only a few times. This sequence joins TRBV11-2 and TRBJ2-1; 10 positions match TRBD2. The germline CDR1 and CDR2 sequences are SGHAT and FQNNGV. V lost 5 bases, J lost 2 bases, and 15 bases stayed unmatched. The CDR3 covers 19 residues. CDR3 loop: CASSPGGTSASGPYNEQFF. The DNA for the CDR3 is TGTGCCAGCAGCCCGGGGGGGACTAGCGCCTCCGGCCCCTACAATGAGCAGTTCTTC.

The rearrangement uses TRBV5-1 and TRBJ2-2; D remains unclear. Germline CDR1 SGHRS, CDR2 YFSETQ. Trimming stripped 6 bases from V and 8 bases from J, with 11 bases between. This CDR3 comprises 12 residues. The CDR3 sequence: CASNEPGGELFF. CDR3 sequence (DNA): TGCGCCAGCAACGAACCAGGAGGGGAGCTGTTTTTT.

This clone was picked up a small number of times. The J gene is TRBJ1-2, the V gene TRBV28; 8 bases align to TRBD1. V lost 6 bases to trimming and J lost 6 bases; unmatched junction nucleotides: 12. The CDR3 spans 15 residues. Germline lookup yields CDR1 MDHEN and CDR2 SYDVKM. CDR3 nucleotides: TGTGCCAGCAGACCCACAGGGGGAGGTTTGAATGGCTACACCTTC. This translates into CASRPTGGGLNGYTF.